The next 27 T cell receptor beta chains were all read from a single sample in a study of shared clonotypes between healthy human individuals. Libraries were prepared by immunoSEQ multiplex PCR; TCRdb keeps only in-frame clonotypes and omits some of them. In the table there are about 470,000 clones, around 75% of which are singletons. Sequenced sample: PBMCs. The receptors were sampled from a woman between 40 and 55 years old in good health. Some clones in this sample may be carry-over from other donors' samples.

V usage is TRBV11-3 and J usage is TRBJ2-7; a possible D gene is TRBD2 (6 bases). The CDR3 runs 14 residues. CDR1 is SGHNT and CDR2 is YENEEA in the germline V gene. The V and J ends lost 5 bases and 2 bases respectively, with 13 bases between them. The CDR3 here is CASSLSGSPYEQYF. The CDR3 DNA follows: TGTGCCAGCAGCCTCTCCGGGAGCCCCTACGAGCAGTACTTC. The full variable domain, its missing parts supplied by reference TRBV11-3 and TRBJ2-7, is EAGVVQSPRYKIIEKKQPVAFWCNPISGHNTLYWYLQNLGQGPELLIRYENEEAVDDSQLPKDRFSAERLKGVDSTLKIQPAELGDSAVYLCASSLSGSPYEQYFGPGTRLTVT.

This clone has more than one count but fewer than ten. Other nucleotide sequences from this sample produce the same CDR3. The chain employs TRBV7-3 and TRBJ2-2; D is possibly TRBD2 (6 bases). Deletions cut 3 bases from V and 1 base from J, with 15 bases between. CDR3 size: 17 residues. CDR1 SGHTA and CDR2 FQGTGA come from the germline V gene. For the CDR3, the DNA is TGTGCCAGCAGCTTGACCCCCGGGACTGGGAACACCGGGGAGCTGTTTTTT. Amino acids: CASSLTPGTGNTGELFF.

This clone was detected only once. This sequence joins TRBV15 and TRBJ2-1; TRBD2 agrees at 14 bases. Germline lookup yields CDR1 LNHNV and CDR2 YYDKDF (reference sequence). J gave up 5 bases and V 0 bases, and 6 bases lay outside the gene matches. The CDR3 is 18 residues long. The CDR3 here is CATSRDFGLAGGNNEQFF. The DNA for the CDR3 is TGTGCCACCAGCAGAGATTTTGGACTAGCGGGAGGAAACAATGAGCAGTTCTTC.

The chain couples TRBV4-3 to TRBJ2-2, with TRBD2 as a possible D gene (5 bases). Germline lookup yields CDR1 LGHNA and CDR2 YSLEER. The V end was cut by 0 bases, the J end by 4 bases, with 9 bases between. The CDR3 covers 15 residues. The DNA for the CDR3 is TGCGCCAGCAGCCAAGAATGGGGAGTCACCGGGGAGCTGTTTTTT. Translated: CASSQEWGVTGELFF.

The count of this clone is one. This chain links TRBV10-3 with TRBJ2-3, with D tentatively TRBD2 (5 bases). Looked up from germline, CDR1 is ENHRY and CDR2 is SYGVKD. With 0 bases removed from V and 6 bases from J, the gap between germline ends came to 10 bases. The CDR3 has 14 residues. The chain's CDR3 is CAISESRATDTQYF. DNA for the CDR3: TGTGCCATCAGTGAGTCGCGGGCAACCGATACGCAGTATTTT.

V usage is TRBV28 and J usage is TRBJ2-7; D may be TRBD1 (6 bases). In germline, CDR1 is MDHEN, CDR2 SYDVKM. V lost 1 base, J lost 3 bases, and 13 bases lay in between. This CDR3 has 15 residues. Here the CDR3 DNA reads TGTGCCAGCAGTTTATTCGGGACACCTATCTACGAGCAGTACTTC. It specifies CASSLFGTPIYEQYF.

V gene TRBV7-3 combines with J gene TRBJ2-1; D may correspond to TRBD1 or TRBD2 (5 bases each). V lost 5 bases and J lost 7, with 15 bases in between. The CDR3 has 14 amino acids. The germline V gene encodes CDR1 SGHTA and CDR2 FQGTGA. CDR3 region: CASSISGTANEQFF. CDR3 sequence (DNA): TGTGCCAGCAGCATCTCCGGGACGGCGAATGAGCAGTTCTTC.

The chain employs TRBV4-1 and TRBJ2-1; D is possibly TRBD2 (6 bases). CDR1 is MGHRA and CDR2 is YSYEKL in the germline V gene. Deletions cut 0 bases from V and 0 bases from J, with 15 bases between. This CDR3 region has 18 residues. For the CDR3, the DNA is TGCGCCAGCAGCCAAGATCCCCTAGCGACTAGCTCCTACAATGAGCAGTTCTTC. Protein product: CASSQDPLATSSYNEQFF.

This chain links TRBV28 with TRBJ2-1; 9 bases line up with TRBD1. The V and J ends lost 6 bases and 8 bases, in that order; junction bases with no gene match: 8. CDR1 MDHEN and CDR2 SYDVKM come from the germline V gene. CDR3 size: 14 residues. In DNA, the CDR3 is TGTGCCAGCAGACGCCGGACAGGGGAGGATGAGCAGTTCTTC. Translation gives CASRRRTGEDEQFF.

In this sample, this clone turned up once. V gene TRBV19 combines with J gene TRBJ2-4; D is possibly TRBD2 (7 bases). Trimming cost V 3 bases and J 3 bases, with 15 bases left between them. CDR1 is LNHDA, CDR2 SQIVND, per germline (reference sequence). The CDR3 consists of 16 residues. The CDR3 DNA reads TGTGCCAGTAGTATCTTCGGGGGGCGCGGCAAAAACATTCAGTACTTC. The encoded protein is CASSIFGGRGKNIQYF. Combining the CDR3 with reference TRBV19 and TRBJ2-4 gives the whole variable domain DGGITQSPKYLFRKEGQNVTLSCEQNLNHDAMYWYRQDPGQGLRLIYYSQIVNDFQKGDIAEGYSVSREKKESFPLTVTSAQKNPTAFYLCASSIFGGRGKNIQYFGAGTRLSVL.

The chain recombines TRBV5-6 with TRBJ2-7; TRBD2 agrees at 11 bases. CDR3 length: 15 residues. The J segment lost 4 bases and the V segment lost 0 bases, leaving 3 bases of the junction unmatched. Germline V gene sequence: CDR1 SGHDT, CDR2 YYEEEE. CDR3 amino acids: CASSLGLAGLYEQYF. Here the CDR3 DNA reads TGTGCCAGCAGCTTGGGACTAGCGGGACTATACGAGCAGTACTTC.

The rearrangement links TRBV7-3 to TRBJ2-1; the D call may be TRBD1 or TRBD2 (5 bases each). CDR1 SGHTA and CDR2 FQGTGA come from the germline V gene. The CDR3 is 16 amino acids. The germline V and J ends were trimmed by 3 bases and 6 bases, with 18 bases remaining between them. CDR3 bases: TGTGCCAGCAGCTTTACGGGACCCCCCGGCGCCAATGAGCAGTTCTTC. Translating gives CASSFTGPPGANEQFF.

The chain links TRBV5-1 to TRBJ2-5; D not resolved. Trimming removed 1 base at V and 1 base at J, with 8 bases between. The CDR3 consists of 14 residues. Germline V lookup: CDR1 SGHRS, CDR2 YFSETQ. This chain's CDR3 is CASSLLPIQETQYF. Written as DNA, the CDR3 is TGCGCCAGCAGCTTGCTACCAATCCAAGAGACCCAGTACTTC.

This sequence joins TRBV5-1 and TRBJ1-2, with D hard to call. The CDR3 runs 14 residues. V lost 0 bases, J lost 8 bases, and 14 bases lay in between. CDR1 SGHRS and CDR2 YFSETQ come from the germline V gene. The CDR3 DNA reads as TGCGCCAGCAGCTTGGCCGGAGCCCTTAGGGGCTACACCTTC. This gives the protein CASSLAGALRGYTF.

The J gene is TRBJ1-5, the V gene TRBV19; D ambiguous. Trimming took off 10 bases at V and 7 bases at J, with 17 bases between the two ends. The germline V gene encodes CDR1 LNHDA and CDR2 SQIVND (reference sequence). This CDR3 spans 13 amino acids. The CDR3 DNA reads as TGTGCCACCTCCCCGGGAGCTCGACAGCCCCAGCATTTT. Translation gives CATSPGARQPQHF.

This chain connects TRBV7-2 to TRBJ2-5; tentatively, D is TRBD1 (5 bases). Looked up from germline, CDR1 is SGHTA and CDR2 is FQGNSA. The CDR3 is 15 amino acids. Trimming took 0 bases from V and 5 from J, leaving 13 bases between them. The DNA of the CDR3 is TGTGCCAGCAGCTTAGCGGGAAGGGGTGGTGAGACCCAGTACTTC. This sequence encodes CASSLAGRGGETQYF.

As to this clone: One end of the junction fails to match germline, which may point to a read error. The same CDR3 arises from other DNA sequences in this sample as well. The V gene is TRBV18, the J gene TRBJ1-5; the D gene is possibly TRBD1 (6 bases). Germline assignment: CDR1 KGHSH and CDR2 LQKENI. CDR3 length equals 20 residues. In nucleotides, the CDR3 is TGCGCCAGCTCACCACAGGGCCCAGGGGACCTCTGGGTTAGCAATCAGCCCCAGCATTTT. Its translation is CASSPQGPGDLWVSNQPQHF.

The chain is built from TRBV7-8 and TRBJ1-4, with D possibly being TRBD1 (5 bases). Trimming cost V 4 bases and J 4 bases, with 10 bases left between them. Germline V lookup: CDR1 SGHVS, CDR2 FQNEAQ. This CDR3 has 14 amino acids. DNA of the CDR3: TGTGCCAGCAGCTCGGGACTGAATAATGAAAAACTGTTTTTT. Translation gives CASSSGLNNEKLFF. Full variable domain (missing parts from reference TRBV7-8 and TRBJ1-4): GAGVSQSPRYKVAKRGQDVALRCDPISGHVSLFWYQQALGQGPEFLTYFQNEAQLDKSGLPSDRFFAERPEGSVSTLKIQRTQQEDSAVYLCASSSGLNNEKLFFGSGTQLSVL.

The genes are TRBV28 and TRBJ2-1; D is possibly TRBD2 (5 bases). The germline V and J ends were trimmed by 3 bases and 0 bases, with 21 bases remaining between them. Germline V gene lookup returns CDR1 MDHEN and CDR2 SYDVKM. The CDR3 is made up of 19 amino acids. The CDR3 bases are TGTGCCAGCAGTTTTAACTTGATGACTACCAAGAGCTCCTACAATGAGCAGTTCTTC. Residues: CASSFNLMTTKSSYNEQFF.

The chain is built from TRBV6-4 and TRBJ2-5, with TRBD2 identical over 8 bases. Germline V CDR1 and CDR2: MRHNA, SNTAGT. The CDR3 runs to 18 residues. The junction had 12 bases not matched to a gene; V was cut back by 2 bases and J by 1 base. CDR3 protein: CASSDGLEREYRQETQYF. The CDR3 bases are TGTGCCAGCAGTGACGGGTTGGAGCGGGAGTACCGCCAAGAGACCCAGTACTTC.

CDR3 loop: CASSPTGAGETQYF. The CDR3 bases are TGTGCCAGCAGTCCTACAGGGGCTGGAGAGACCCAGTACTTC. This rearrangement joins TRBV28 to TRBJ2-5; TRBD1 agrees at 7 bases. Germline assignment: CDR1 MDHEN and CDR2 SYDVKM. The CDR3 runs to 14 residues. V was pared by 5 bases and J by 4 bases, with 7 bases of the junction left unmatched.

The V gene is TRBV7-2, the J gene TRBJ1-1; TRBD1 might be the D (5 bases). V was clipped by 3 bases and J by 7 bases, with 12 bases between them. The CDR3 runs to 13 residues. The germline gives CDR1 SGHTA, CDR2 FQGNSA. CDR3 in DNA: TGTGCCAGCAGCTTTAGTAGGGGCATTGAAGCTTTCTTT. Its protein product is CASSFSRGIEAFF.

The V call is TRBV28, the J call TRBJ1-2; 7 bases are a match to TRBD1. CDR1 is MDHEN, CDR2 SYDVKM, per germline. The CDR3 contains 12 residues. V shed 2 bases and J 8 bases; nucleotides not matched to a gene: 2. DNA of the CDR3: TGTGCCAGCAGTTTAAGGGGGCAAGGCTACACCTTC. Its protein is CASSLRGQGYTF.

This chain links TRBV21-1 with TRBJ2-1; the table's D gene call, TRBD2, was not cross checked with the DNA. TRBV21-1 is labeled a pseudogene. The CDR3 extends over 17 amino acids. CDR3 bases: TGTGCCAGCAGCAAAGCTCTCCTAACTAGCTCCTACAATGAGCAGTTCTTC. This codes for CASSKALLTSSYNEQFF.

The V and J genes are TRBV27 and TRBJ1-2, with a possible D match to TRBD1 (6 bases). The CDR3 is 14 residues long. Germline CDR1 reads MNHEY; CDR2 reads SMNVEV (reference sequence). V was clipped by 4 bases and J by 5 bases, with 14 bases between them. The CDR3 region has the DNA TGTGCCAGCAGTTGGGGTTCGGGGACATATGGCTACACCTTC. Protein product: CASSWGSGTYGYTF.

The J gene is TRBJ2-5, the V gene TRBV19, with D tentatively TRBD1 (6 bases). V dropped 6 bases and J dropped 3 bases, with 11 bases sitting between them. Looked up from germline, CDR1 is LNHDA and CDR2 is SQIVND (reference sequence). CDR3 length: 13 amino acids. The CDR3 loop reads CASRNREKETQYF. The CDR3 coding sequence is TGTGCCAGTAGAAACAGGGAAAAAGAGACCCAGTACTTC.

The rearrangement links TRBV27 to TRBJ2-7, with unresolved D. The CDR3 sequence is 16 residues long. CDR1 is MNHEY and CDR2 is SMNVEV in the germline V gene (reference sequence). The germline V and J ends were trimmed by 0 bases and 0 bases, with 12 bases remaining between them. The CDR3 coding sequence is TGTGCCAGCAGTTTATCCCTTTCCGGAAGCTCCTACGAGCAGTACTTC. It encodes CASSLSLSGSSYEQYF.